This entry lists 11 T cell receptor beta chains sequenced from one sample in a study of T cell responses to AZD1222 COVID-19 vaccine. Assay: immunoSEQ multiplex PCR; the TCRdb copy retains only in-frame clones and omits some. Found here are roughly 120,000 clones, 70% to 90% of them singletons; the top ten hold 3%. The sequencing here drew on peripheral blood, taken 28 days after the second AZD1222 dose. The source is an adult who received the AZD1222 COVID-19 vaccine.

The V gene is TRBV28, the J gene TRBJ2-7; TRBD1 might be the D (6 bases). This CDR3 has 12 residues. Per germline, CDR1 MDHEN and CDR2 SYDVKM. Between the trimmed V and J ends, which lost 5 bases and 7 bases, there was a span of 12 bases. CDR3 sequence: CASSADRPEQYF. The CDR3, as DNA: TGTGCCAGCAGTGCCGACAGGCCAGAGCAGTACTTC.

This clone is a singleton in its sample. This rearrangement joins TRBV19 to TRBJ1-2; D is unclear. CDR1 LNHDA and CDR2 SQIVND come from the germline V gene (reference sequence). With 5 bases removed from V and 2 bases from J, the gap between germline ends came to 12 bases. This CDR3 comprises 14 residues. The CDR3, as DNA: TGTGCCAGTAGTGCCGTGGGCGGAAACTATGGCTACACCTTC. Encoded protein: CASSAVGGNYGYTF.

This chain links TRBV27 with TRBJ1-1; 9 bases fit TRBD1. Unmatched junction bases numbered 6, after V lost 7 bases and J lost 3 bases. The CDR3 is 14 amino acids. Germline lookup yields CDR1 MNHEY and CDR2 SMNVEV (reference sequence). CDR3 amino acids: CASIKTGGHTEAFF. In DNA, the CDR3 is TGTGCCAGCATTAAAACAGGGGGCCACACTGAAGCTTTCTTT.

This chain joins TRBV6-2 or TRBV6-3 and TRBJ1-2; no clear D. CDR1 is MNHEY and CDR2 is SVGEGT in the germline V gene. CDR3 length: 12 amino acids. The V and J ends lost 6 bases and 4 bases respectively, with 9 bases between them. The CDR3 loop is CASSNAVYGYTF. The CDR3 DNA reads TGTGCCAGCAGCAACGCAGTCTATGGCTACACCTTC.

This clone was seen a few times. The J gene is TRBJ1-1, the V gene TRBV3-1 (or the pseudogene TRBV3-2), with TRBD1 identical over 10 bases. Per the germline V gene, CDR1 is LGHDT and CDR2 is YNNKEL (reference sequence). V lost 4 bases, J lost 1 base, and 3 bases stayed unmatched. The CDR3 has 15 residues. As DNA, the CDR3 is TGTGCCAGCAGCCCCCGGACAGGGGGGAACACTGAAGCTTTCTTT. It specifies CASSPRTGGNTEAFF.

The V gene is TRBV2, the J gene TRBJ2-5; D possibly matches TRBD1 or TRBD2 (5 bases each). This CDR3 comprises 12 residues. Germline V CDR1 and CDR2: SNHLY, FYNNEI. V was cut by 6 bases and J by 5 bases, with 10 bases left in between. CDR3 coding DNA: TGTGCCAGCAGGGGGGAAGTGGAGACCCAGTACTTC. This gives the protein CASRGEVETQYF.

The V call is TRBV5-5, the J call TRBJ1-1, with a possible D match to TRBD1 (6 bases). The germline gives CDR1 SGHKS, CDR2 YYEKEE (reference sequence). The CDR3 has 14 residues. Trimming left V 6 bases short and J 4 bases short, with 16 bases between. CDR3 bases: TGTGCCAGCACCGAGGGGGGGGCGAGCACTGAAGCTTTCTTT. This sequence encodes CASTEGGASTEAFF.

The V call is TRBV4-1, the J call TRBJ2-7; D uncertain. From germline, CDR1 is MGHRA and CDR2 YSYEKL. The length of the CDR3 is 9 residues. V lost 8 bases and J lost 9, with 8 bases in between. The CDR3 sequence: CASGLGQYF. CDR3 nucleotide sequence: TGCGCCAGCGGCCTTGGGCAGTACTTC.

V usage is TRBV19 and J usage is TRBJ1-3; unclear D gene. Germline V gene lookup returns CDR1 LNHDA and CDR2 SQIVND (reference sequence). V gave up 4 bases and J gave up 3 bases, with 13 bases separating them. The CDR3 totals 15 residues. CDR3 in amino acids: CASSTSPRNGNTIYF. The CDR3 region has the DNA TGTGCCAGTAGTACAAGCCCGAGGAATGGAAACACCATATATTTT.

This sequence joins TRBV6-6 and TRBJ2-1; TRBD2 is a possible D gene (5 bases). The germline V and J ends were trimmed by 6 bases and 8 bases, with 8 bases remaining between them. The CDR3 contains 11 residues. Germline V gene sequence: CDR1 MNHNY, CDR2 SVGAGI (reference sequence). CDR3 nucleotides: TGTGCCAGCAGCTCCGGGGATGAGCAGTTCTTC. Amino acids: CASSSGDEQFF.

About this clone itself: A much larger clone differs from this one at a single base, so this may be a read error. This rearrangement joins TRBV11-2 to TRBJ2-7; D not certain. CDR3 length: 11 amino acids. The V gene's germline CDR1 is SGHAT and CDR2 FQNNGV. With 3 bases removed from V and 2 bases from J, the gap between germline ends came to 2 bases. The CDR3 region has the DNA TGTGCCAGCAGCTTGACCTACGAGCAGTACTTC. Amino acid sequence: CASSLTYEQYF.